One sample yielded the 28 T cell receptor beta chains listed below, sequenced in a study of vaccination effects on CD4 cells after COVID-19. Antigens for these TCRs are unknown. Some clones are missing from TCRdb's copy, which holds only in-frame ones; the method was immunoSEQ multiplex PCR. The sample lists tens of thousands of clones, 81% seen once, with about 2.5% in the top ten. ViraFEST expansion of antigen-specific CD4+ T cells with viral peptide pools preceded sequencing. Culture lasted roughly eleven days before CD4+ T cell isolation. Here the sequenced sample was CD4+ T cells from PBMCs cultured with HCoV-229E spike peptides, taken before COVID-19 vaccination. Receptor source: a human donor who received a COVID-19 vaccine.

The chain employs TRBV15 and TRBJ1-6; 10 nucleotides align to TRBD1. V trimming: 8 bases; J trimming: 8 bases; junction bases outside the gene matches: 6. Germline V gene data show CDR1 as LNHNV and CDR2 as YYDKDF (reference sequence). The length of the CDR3 is 14 residues. The CDR3, as DNA: TGTGCCACCGCCGACAGGGGGCCGTATTCACCCCTCCACTTT. Protein sequence: CATADRGPYSPLHF.

The CDR3 is CSLADLNTEAFF. The DNA of the CDR3 is TGCAGCTTAGCAGATCTGAACACTGAAGCTTTCTTT. The rearrangement uses TRBV29-1 and TRBJ1-1; no clear D gene. This CDR3 has 12 amino acids. V was pared by 8 bases and J by 0 bases, with 10 bases between. CDR1 is SQVTM and CDR2 is ANQGSEA in the germline V gene.

J is TRBJ2-3 and V is TRBV19; 12 bases are a match to TRBD2. CDR3 size: 13 residues. Germline V gives CDR1 LNHDA, CDR2 SQIVND (reference sequence). V shed 8 bases, J shed 7 bases, and the junction held 4 bases outside the gene matches. The CDR3 DNA reads as TGTGCCAGTTCCGGACTAGCGGGGAATACGCAGTATTTT. As protein: CASSGLAGNTQYF.

The chain is built from TRBV11-2 and TRBJ2-1, with TRBD1 matching 8 bases. CDR3 length equals 15 residues. Germline loops: CDR1 SGHAT, CDR2 FQNNGV. Trimming cost V 3 bases and J 3 bases; bases outside gene matches: 4. DNA of the CDR3: TGTGCCAGCAGCTTTGACAGGGGTGGCTACAATGAGCAGTTCTTC. Translating it yields CASSFDRGGYNEQFF.

The gene calls are TRBV2 and TRBJ2-5, with 8 bases that match TRBD1. This CDR3 spans 15 amino acids. Germline CDR1 is SNHLY and CDR2 is FYNNEI. V lost 5 bases, J lost 5 bases, and 10 bases stayed unmatched. The CDR3 DNA reads TGTGCCAGCAGTCGCCAGGGGGCGCGGCCGGAGACCCAGTACTTC. Its protein is CASSRQGARPETQYF. The full variable domain, its missing parts supplied by reference TRBV2 and TRBJ2-5, is EPEVTQTPSHQVTQMGQEVILRCVPISNHLYFYWYRQILGQKVEFLVSFYNNEISEKSEIFDDQFSVERPDGSNFTLKIRSTKLEDSAMYFCASSRQGARPETQYFGPGTRLLVL.

The chain recombines TRBV9 with TRBJ1-2, with D hard to call. This CDR3 is built from 12 residues. V dropped 3 bases and J dropped 2 bases, with 5 bases sitting between them. Germline CDR1 reads SGDLS; CDR2 reads YYNGEE. The CDR3 nucleotides are TGTGCCAGCAGCGAGGACAACTATGGCTACACCTTC. Amino acids: CASSEDNYGYTF.

The chain combines TRBV30 with TRBJ1-3; D gene unclear. The CDR3 totals 13 residues. The V gene lost 5 bases and the J gene lost 4 bases, with 12 bases spanning the gap. Germline-derived CDR1 and CDR2 are GTSNPN and SVGIG (reference sequence). The CDR3 DNA reads as TGTGCCTGGGAAAAAGACTGGGGAAACACCATATATTTT. This encodes CAWEKDWGNTIYF.

V and J are TRBV19 and TRBJ1-5, with D perhaps matching TRBD1 (5 bases). The CDR3 extends over 14 amino acids. V was pared by 9 bases and J by 9 bases, with 21 bases between. Per the germline V gene, CDR1 is LNHDA and CDR2 is SQIVND (reference sequence). The chain's CDR3 is CASEATGGSGPQHF. The DNA for the CDR3 is TGTGCCAGCGAGGCTACGGGGGGGTCTGGGCCCCAGCATTTT.

This chain uses TRBV6-5 with TRBJ1-5, with TRBD1 matching 7 bases. The length of the CDR3 is 14 residues. CDR1 MNHEY and CDR2 SVGAGI come from the germline V gene. Germline trimming cut 6 bases from V and 3 bases from J; bases unmatched to any gene: 5. The CDR3 DNA sequence: TGTGCCAGCAGCCAGGGACAGCTCAATCAGCCCCAGCATTTT. Its protein is CASSQGQLNQPQHF.

The rearrangement joins TRBV5-1 to TRBJ1-1, with 7 bases lining up with TRBD1. Germline V lookup: CDR1 SGHRS, CDR2 YFSETQ. V lost 4 bases, J lost 4 bases, and 10 bases stayed unmatched. The length of the CDR3 is 15 residues. CDR3 residues: CASSRTGRESTEAFF. CDR3 bases: TGCGCCAGCAGCAGGACAGGTCGAGAGAGCACTGAAGCTTTCTTT.

The chain employs TRBV4-1 and TRBJ1-4; 8 bases are shared with TRBD1. Germline trimming cut 2 bases from V and 8 bases from J; bases unmatched to any gene: 10. From germline, CDR1 is MGHRA and CDR2 YSYEKL. This CDR3 region has 16 residues. CDR3 amino acids: CASSQRQGKDQEKLFF. The CDR3 DNA reads as TGCGCCAGCAGCCAAAGACAGGGGAAGGATCAGGAAAAACTGTTTTTT.

V gene TRBV6-5 combines with J gene TRBJ1-3; D unclear. This CDR3 has 16 amino acids. Germline-derived CDR1 and CDR2 are MNHEY and SVGAGI. Trimming removed 0 bases from V and 2 bases from J, with 11 bases in between. The CDR3 loop is CASSYSKYPTGNTIYF. The CDR3 nucleotides read TGTGCCAGCAGTTACTCGAAATACCCAACTGGAAACACCATATATTTT.

V is TRBV19 and J is TRBJ2-2; D unresolved. This CDR3 region has 12 residues. V shed 7 bases and J shed 7 bases, with 10 bases lying between them. CDR1 and CDR2 from the germline V gene are LNHDA and SQIVND (reference sequence). The CDR3 spells CASINLIGELFF. As DNA, the CDR3 is TGTGCCAGTATTAACTTAATCGGGGAGCTGTTTTTT.

The gene calls are TRBV4-3 and TRBJ2-5; possible D gene TRBD1, 6 bases. The CDR3 is 14 residues long. V was cut by 9 bases and J by 3 bases, with 17 bases left in between. Germline V gene lookup returns CDR1 LGHNA and CDR2 YSLEER. The CDR3 DNA follows: TGCGCCAGGGCCGCGACAGGTGCCGAAGAGACCCAGTACTTC. Protein: CARAATGAEETQYF.

This chain connects TRBV11-2 to TRBJ2-2, with 10 positions matching TRBD2. Trimming at V came to 5 bases and at J to 4 bases, leaving 4 bases not matched to a gene. The CDR3 runs 15 residues. Germline values: CDR1 SGHAT, CDR2 FQNNGV. CDR3 amino acids: CASSSSGGITGELFF. The DNA of the CDR3 is TGTGCCAGCAGCAGTAGCGGGGGGATCACCGGGGAGCTGTTTTTT.

The V gene is TRBV11-2, the J gene TRBJ1-6; D is unresolved. The CDR3 has 15 residues. CDR1 is SGHAT and CDR2 is FQNNGV in the germline V gene. V was trimmed by 5 bases and J by 9 bases, leaving 17 bases between them. CDR3 residues: CASSPRRGDGSPLHF. In nucleotides, the CDR3 is TGTGCCAGCAGCCCCCGCCGGGGAGATGGTTCACCCCTCCACTTT.

This chain joins TRBV24-1 and TRBJ2-1; 8 bases map to TRBD2. J was trimmed by 2 bases and V by 7 bases; bases with no gene match: 9. The germline V gene has CDR1 KGHDR and CDR2 SFDVKD. CDR3 length: 16 amino acids. CDR3 in DNA: TGTGCCACCAGCTTCTCTCGGGGGGGCCCCTACAATGAGCAGTTCTTC. It translates to CATSFSRGGPYNEQFF.

The gene calls are TRBV28 and TRBJ2-2; no firm D call. V was trimmed by 1 base and J by 6 bases, leaving 6 bases between them. Germline V gives CDR1 MDHEN, CDR2 SYDVKM. CDR3 length equals 13 residues. The chain's CDR3 is CASSLSAPGELFF. The CDR3 bases are TGTGCCAGCAGTTTATCGGCGCCCGGGGAGCTGTTTTTT.

The chain couples TRBV4-3 to TRBJ1-6; D is unresolved. CDR1 is LGHNA and CDR2 is YSLEER in the germline V gene. The CDR3 covers 13 residues. Deletions cut 0 bases from V and 8 bases from J, with 5 bases between. CDR3: CASSQDGDSPLHF. Here the CDR3 DNA reads TGCGCCAGCAGCCAAGACGGAGATTCACCCCTCCACTTT.

The chain is built from TRBV18 and TRBJ1-4, with D uncertain. V dropped 6 bases and J dropped 0 bases, with 14 bases sitting between them. The length of the CDR3 is 16 residues. Germline V gives CDR1 KGHSH, CDR2 LQKENI. The CDR3 nucleotides read TGTGCCAGCTCCCTCTCGACCCCCTCAACTAATGAAAAACTGTTTTTT. Its protein is CASSLSTPSTNEKLFF. Looking up the rest from reference TRBV18 and TRBJ1-4 gives the full variable domain: NAGVMQNPRHLVRRRGQEARLRCSPMKGHSHVYWYRQLPEEGLKFMVYLQKENIIDESGMPKERFSAEFPKEGPSILRIQQVVRGDSAAYFCASSLSTPSTNEKLFFGSGTQLSVL.

The rearrangement uses TRBV5-5 and TRBJ1-2; perhaps TRBD1 as D (6 bases). Trimming cost V 1 base and J 1 base, with 11 bases left between them. The CDR3 loop spans 15 amino acids. Germline-derived CDR1 and CDR2 are SGHKS and YYEKEE (reference sequence). CDR3 coding DNA: TGTGCCAGCAGCTTGAGCACAGGGAATAACTATGGCTACACCTTC. This translates into CASSLSTGNNYGYTF.

This clone was detected a few times. The chain couples TRBV15 to TRBJ1-5; TRBD1 matches 7 bases. The CDR3 is 15 amino acids. The J segment lost 4 bases and the V segment lost 3 bases, leaving 6 bases of the junction unmatched. CDR1 and CDR2 (germline): LNHNV, YYDKDF (reference sequence). CDR3 bases: TGTGCCACCAGCAGGAAAGGGACAGCGAATCAGCCCCAGCATTTT. This codes for CATSRKGTANQPQHF.

The V gene is TRBV5-1, the J gene TRBJ1-3, with a tentative D call TRBD1 (6 bases). The ends were cut back, 1 base at V and 2 bases at J, with 13 bases in the middle. This CDR3 contains 16 residues. The germline V gene encodes CDR1 SGHRS and CDR2 YFSETQ. The CDR3 reads CASSLRPGDPGNTIYF. CDR3 bases: TGCGCCAGCAGCTTGAGGCCAGGGGACCCTGGAAACACCATATATTTT.

The chain joins TRBV14 to TRBJ2-7, with D perhaps TRBD1 (5 bases). The germline CDR1 and CDR2 sequences are SGHDN and FVKESK. V lost 1 base and J 8 bases, leaving 15 bases between the germline ends. The CDR3 spans 14 residues. Here the CDR3 DNA reads TGTGCCAGCAGCCAAGCAGGGTCGACGGGTAAGCAGTACGTC. Translating gives CASSQAGSTGKQYV.

The chain links TRBV7-9 to TRBJ1-2; maybe TRBD1 (6 bases). The length of the CDR3 is 15 residues. Germline-derived CDR1 and CDR2 are SEHNR and FQNEAQ (reference sequence). Trimming removed 4 bases from V and 6 bases from J, with 18 bases in between. CDR3: CASSWGRGEGDGYTF. DNA for the CDR3: TGTGCCAGCAGCTGGGGACGAGGGGAGGGGGATGGCTACACCTTC.

V usage is TRBV5-4 and J usage is TRBJ1-2; no definite D call. V gave up 4 bases and J gave up 4 bases, with 11 bases separating them. The CDR3 spans 13 residues. From germline, CDR1 is SGHNT and CDR2 YYREEE (reference sequence). The CDR3: CASSGKPLYGYTF. The CDR3 DNA reads as TGTGCCAGCAGCGGGAAACCACTCTATGGCTACACCTTC. Combining the CDR3 with reference TRBV5-4 and TRBJ1-2 gives the whole variable domain ETGVTQSPTHLIKTRGQQVTLRCSSQSGHNTVSWYQQALGQGPQFIFQYYREEENGRGNFPPRFSGLQFPNYSSELNVNALELDDSALYLCASSGKPLYGYTFGSGTRLTVV.

The rearrangement joins TRBV6-6 to TRBJ1-4, with no clear D. The CDR3 is made up of 15 amino acids. Germline CDR1 is MNHNY and CDR2 is SVGAGI (reference sequence). Deletions cut 7 bases from V and 0 bases from J, with 12 bases between. This chain's CDR3 is CASTDMGSTNEKLFF. In DNA, the CDR3 is TGTGCCAGCACAGACATGGGGTCAACTAATGAAAAACTGTTTTTT.

The genes are TRBV7-9 and TRBJ2-5; 9 nucleotides line up with TRBD2. With V trimmed by 0 bases and J by 9 bases, 5 bases remained unmatched. In germline, CDR1 is SEHNR, CDR2 FQNEAQ (reference sequence). This CDR3 is 14 amino acids long. CDR3 sequence: CASSLAGGGEAQYF. In DNA form, the CDR3 reads TGTGCCAGCAGCTTAGCCGGCGGGGGGGAGGCCCAGTACTTC.